This T cell receptor beta chain originates from a study of spatial heterogeneity in lung cancer. There are many counts of this clonotype. The ends lost 3 bases at V and 7 bases at J; junction bases unmatched: 7. The CDR3 has 15 amino acids. Germline lookup yields CDR1 MNHEY and CDR2 SMNVEV (reference sequence). From the 5' RACE reads, TCRdb called clonotypes with MiXCR, one entry per CDR3 protein. The sample records some 28,000 distinct CDR3 sequences, approximately 8.1% being singletons. As for time point: sample taken at primary tumor resection. No cells were sorted before sequencing. The whole RNA sequenced was extracted from tumor, nontumor lung or frozen PBMC.

The chain has TRBV27 and TRBJ2-2; 8 bases agree with TRBD1. This specimen was PBMCs, taken at surgery. The origin of this receptor is a female donor with early-stage non-small cell lung cancer. DNA of the CDR3: TGTGCCAGCAGTTTTTCCAGGGGGCTGGGCGGGGAGCTGTTTTTT. This encodes CASSFSRGLGGELFF.